This paragraph covers one T cell receptor (beta chain) sequence. The CDR3 runs 14 residues. V was clipped by 4 bases and J by 2 bases, with 12 bases between them. CDR1 SGDLS and CDR2 YYNGEE come from the germline V gene. The entry originates in a study of cytomegalovirus exposure and HLA in healthy donors. 13 Jbeta primers and 60 Vbeta primers were used for the PCR. Data came from immunoSEQ multiplex PCR; TCRdb stores just in-frame clones and leaves some out. The sample has around 80,000 clones. This receptor was taken from a boy aged 5 to 17 in good health and CMV-seronegative. Sequencing was performed on PBMCs. The chain is built from TRBV9 and TRBJ1-2; D ambiguous. The CDR3 protein is CASSPSGINYGYTF. In DNA form, the CDR3 reads TGTGCCAGCAGCCCCAGTGGTATCAACTATGGCTACACCTTC. The full variable domain, in which reference TRBV9 and TRBJ1-2 provide the parts outside the CDR3, is DSGVTQTPKHLITATGQRVTLRCSPRSGDLSVYWYQQSLDQGLQFLIQYYNGEERAKGNILERFSAQQFPDLHSELNLSSLELGDSALYFCASSPSGINYGYTFGSGTRLTVV.